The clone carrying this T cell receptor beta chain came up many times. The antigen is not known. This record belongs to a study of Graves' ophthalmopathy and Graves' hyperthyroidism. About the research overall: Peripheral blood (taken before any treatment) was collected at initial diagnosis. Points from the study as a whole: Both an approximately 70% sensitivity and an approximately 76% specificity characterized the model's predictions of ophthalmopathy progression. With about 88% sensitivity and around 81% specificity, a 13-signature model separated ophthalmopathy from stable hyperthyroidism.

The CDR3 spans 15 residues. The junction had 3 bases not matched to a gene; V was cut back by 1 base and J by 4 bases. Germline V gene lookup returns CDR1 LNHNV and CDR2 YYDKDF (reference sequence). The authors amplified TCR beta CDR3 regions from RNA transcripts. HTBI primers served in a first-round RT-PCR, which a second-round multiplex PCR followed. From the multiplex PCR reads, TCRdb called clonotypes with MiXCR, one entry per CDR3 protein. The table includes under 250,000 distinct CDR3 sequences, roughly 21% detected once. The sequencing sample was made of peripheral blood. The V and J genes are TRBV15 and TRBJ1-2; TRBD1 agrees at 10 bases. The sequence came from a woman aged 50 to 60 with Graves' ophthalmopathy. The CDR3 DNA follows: TGTGCCACCAGCAGAGGGGGACAGGGGATCTATGGCTACACCTTC. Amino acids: CATSRGGQGIYGYTF.